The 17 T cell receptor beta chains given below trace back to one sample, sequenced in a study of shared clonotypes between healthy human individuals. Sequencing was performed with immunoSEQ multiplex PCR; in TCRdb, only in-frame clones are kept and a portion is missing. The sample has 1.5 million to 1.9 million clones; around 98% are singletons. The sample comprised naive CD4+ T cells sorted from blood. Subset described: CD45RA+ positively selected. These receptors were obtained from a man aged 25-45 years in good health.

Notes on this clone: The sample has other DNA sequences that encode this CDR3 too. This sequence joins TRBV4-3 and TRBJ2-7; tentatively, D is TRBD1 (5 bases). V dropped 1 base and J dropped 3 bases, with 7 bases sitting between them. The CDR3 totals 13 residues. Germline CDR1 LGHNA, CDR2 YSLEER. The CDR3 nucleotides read TGCGCCAGCAGCCAAGTTAGGGGCTACGAGCAGTACTTC. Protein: CASSQVRGYEQYF.

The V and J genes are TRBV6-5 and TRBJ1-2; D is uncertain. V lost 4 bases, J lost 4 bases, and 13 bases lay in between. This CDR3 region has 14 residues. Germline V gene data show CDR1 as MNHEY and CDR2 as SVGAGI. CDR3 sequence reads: CASSSGIFGYGYTF. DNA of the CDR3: TGTGCCAGCAGTTCCGGGATCTTCGGCTATGGCTACACCTTC.

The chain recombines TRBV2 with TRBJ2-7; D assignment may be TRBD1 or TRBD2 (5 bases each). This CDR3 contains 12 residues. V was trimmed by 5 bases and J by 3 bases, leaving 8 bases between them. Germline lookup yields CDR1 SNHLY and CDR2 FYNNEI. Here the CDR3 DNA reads TGTGCCAGCAGTACGAGGGGCTACGAGCAGTACTTC. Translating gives CASSTRGYEQYF.

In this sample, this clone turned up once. CDR3 protein: CASSDVVLGNTIYF. CDR3 DNA sequence: TGTGCCAGCAGTGATGTGGTCCTAGGAAACACCATATATTTT. The chain combines TRBV2 with TRBJ1-3; D gene ambiguous. Germline values: CDR1 SNHLY, CDR2 FYNNEI. The ends were cut back, 3 bases at V and 4 bases at J, with 10 bases in the middle. CDR3 length equals 14 residues.

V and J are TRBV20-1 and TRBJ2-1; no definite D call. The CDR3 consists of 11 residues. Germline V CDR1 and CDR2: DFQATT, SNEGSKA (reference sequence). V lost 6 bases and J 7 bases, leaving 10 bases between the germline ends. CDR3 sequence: CSARILNEQFF. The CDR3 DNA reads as TGCAGTGCCAGGATCTTAAATGAGCAGTTCTTC.

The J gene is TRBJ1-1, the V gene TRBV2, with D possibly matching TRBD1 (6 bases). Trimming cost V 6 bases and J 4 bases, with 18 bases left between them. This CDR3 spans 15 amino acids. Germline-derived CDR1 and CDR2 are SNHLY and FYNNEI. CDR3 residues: CASRETGRGGTEAFF. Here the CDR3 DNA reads TGTGCCAGCAGGGAAACAGGGCGCGGTGGCACTGAAGCTTTCTTT.

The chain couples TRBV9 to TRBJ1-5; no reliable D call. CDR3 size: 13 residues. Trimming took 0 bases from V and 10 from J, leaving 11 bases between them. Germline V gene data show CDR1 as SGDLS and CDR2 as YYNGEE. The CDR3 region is CASSVDSVGPQHF. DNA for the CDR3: TGTGCCAGCAGCGTAGATTCGGTTGGTCCCCAGCATTTT.

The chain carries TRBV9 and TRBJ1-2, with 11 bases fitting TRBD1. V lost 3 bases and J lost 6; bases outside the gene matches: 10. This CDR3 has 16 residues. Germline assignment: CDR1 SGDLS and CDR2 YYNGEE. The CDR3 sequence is CASSAGQGGIPHGYTF. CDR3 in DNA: TGTGCCAGCAGCGCGGGACAGGGGGGAATCCCGCATGGCTACACCTTC.

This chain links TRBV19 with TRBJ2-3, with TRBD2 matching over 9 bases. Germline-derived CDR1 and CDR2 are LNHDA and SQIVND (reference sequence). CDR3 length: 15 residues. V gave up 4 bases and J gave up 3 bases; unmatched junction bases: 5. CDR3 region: CASSNPGLATDTQYF. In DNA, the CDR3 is TGTGCCAGTAGTAACCCGGGACTAGCAACAGATACGCAGTATTTT.

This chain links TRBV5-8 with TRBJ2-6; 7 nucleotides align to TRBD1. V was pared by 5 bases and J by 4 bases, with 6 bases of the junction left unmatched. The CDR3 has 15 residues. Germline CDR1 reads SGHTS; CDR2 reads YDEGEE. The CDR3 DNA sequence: TGTGCCAGCAGGACAGGGCTTTCCGGGGCCAACGTCCTGACTTTC. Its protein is CASRTGLSGANVLTF.

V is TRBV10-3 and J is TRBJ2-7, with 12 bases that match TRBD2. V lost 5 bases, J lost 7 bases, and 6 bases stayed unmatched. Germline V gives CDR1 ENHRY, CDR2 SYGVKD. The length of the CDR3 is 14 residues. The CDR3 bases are TGTGCCATCAGTTGGACTAGCGGGGTGGGAGAGCAGTACTTC. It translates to CAISWTSGVGEQYF.

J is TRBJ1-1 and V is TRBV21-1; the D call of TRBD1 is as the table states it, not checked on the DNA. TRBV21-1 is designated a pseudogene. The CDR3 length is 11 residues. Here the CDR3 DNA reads TGTGCCAGAATACAAGGGGATAGGACTTTCTTT. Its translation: CARIQGDRTFF.

The chain's CDR3 is CSAEGRTGAFF. In nucleotides, the CDR3 is TGCAGTGCAGAGGGACGGACGGGGGCTTTCTTT. This rearrangement joins TRBV20-1 to TRBJ1-1, with a tentative D call TRBD1 (5 bases). The CDR3 runs to 11 residues. V was clipped by 6 bases and J by 11 bases, with 16 bases between them. Germline assignment: CDR1 DFQATT and CDR2 SNEGSKA (reference sequence).

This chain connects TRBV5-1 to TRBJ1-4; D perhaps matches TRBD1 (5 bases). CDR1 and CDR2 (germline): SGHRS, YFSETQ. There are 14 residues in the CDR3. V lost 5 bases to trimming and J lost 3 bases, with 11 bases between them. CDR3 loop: CASRPGTANEKLFF. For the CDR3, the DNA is TGCGCCAGCAGACCCGGGACGGCTAATGAAAAACTGTTTTTT.

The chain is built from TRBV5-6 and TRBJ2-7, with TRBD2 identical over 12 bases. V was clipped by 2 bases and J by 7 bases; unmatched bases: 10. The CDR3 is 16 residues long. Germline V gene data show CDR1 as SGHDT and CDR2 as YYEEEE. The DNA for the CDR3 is TGTGCCAGCAGCTTTCGGACTAGCGGGAACAACCTTGAGCAGTACTTC. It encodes CASSFRTSGNNLEQYF.

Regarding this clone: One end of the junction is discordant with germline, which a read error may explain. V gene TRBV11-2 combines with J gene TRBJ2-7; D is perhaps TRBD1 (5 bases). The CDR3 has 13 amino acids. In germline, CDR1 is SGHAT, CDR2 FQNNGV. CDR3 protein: CASSLEPGNEQYF. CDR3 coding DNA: TGTGCCAGCAGCCTAGAACCAGGGAACGAGCAGTACTTC.

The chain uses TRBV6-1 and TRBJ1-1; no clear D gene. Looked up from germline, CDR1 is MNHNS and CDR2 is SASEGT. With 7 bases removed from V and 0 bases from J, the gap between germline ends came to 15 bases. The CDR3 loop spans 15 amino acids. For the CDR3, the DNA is TGTGCCAGCACTTATCCCCCGACTTTGAACACTGAAGCTTTCTTT. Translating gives CASTYPPTLNTEAFF.